This record concerns one T cell receptor (beta chain) sequence. MiXCR, run by TCRdb on the RT-PCR reads, gives a single entry per CDR3 protein. Of roughly 540,000 distinct CDR3 sequences in the sample, roughly 25% are singletons; the top ten hold approximately 3%. Germline lookup yields CDR1 LNHNV and CDR2 YYDKDF (reference sequence). The V end lost 0 bases, the J end lost 1 base, and 8 bases lay between the germline ends. This CDR3 is built from 15 residues. The data belong to a study of response to subunit inactivated influenza vaccine. Another study also made use of these data, one on T cells expressing NK-cell markers. That source reports: Making the TCR beta cDNA relied on 5'RACE template switching with UMIs.

The chain combines TRBV15 with TRBJ2-3; D may be TRBD2 (5 bases). The sequences come from CD4+ T cells sorted from PBMCs, collected 12 days after vaccination. This TCR derives from a man aged 45-65 years who received an inactivated influenza vaccine. The CDR3 DNA is TGTGCCACCAGCAGAGATCAGCGGCGCACAGATACGCAGTATTTT. It codes for CATSRDQRRTDTQYF.